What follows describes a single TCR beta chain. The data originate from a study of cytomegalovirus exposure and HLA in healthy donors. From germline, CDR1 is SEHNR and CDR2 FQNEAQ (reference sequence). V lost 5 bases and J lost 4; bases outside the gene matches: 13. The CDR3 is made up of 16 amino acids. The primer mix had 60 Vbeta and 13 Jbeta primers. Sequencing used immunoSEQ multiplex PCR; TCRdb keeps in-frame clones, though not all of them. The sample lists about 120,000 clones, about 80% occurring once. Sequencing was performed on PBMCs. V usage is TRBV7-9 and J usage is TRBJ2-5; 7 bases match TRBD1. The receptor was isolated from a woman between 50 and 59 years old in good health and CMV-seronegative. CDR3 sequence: CASSRWGQTDGETQYF. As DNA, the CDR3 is TGTGCCAGCAGCCGCTGGGGACAGACCGACGGAGAGACCCAGTACTTC.